A selection of T cell receptor beta chains follows, all from one sample in a study of kidney transplant recipient with SARS-CoV-2 infection. TCRdb re-derived calls from the reads in MiXCR, one entry per CDR3 protein. The data show about 250,000 distinct CDR3 sequences, with under 30% seen just once and 7% to 8% held by the top ten. The sequenced sample was a blood sample, obtained at baseline and between days 110 and 120 from a kidney transplant recipient. The receptors come from a male patient between 25 and 39 years old who had COVID-19 and was a kidney transplant recipient. These T cells may partly come from the graft donor. Each CDR3 is given with its conserved first and last residue. A D gene is named only where the DNA matches it firmly. Clone sizes are given selectively: once, few, many, or a class where the clone is expanded.

D gene	V gene	J gene	clone size	CDR3 DNA	CDR3 protein
-	TRBV29-1	TRBJ2-1	-	TGCAGCGTTGAATTTTTCGGGTCCCCCTACAATGAGCAGTTCTTC	CSVEFFGSPYNEQFF
TRBD1	TRBV3-1	TRBJ2-6	few	TGTGCCAGCAGCCAGCATCCTCTGGGCCAGACAGGGGGCGCTGGGGCCAACGTCCTGACTTTC	CASSQHPLGQTGGAGANVLTF
-	TRBV6-5	TRBJ2-7	-	TGTGCCAGCAGAAGCGCCTCGGATAACGAGCAGTACTTC	CASRSASDNEQYF
TRBD1	TRBV7-8	TRBJ1-2	many	TGTGCCAGCACCACGGACAGGGCGGACTATGGCTACACCTTC	CASTTDRADYGYTF
-	TRBV19	TRBJ2-1	few	TGTGCCAGTAACCTCCGACTTGACAATGAGCAGTTCTTC	CASNLRLDNEQFF
-	TRBV12-5	TRBJ1-2	many	TGTGCTAGTGGTTATAACCATTTGCAGGGAAAGACCTATGGCTACACCTTC	CASGYNHLQGKTYGYTF
-	TRBV19	TRBJ2-7	many	TGTGCCAGTAGTATTGAAAGGGGGGACTCCTACGAGCAGTACTTC	CASSIERGDSYEQYF
-	TRBV2	TRBJ1-4	many	TGTGCCAGCAGTGACAACGGGGCAACTAATGAAAAACTGTTTTTT	CASSDNGATNEKLFF
-	TRBV6-5	TRBJ1-2	many	TGTGCCAGCAGGCTAACAGGGCGTTCTAACTATGGCTACACCTTC	CASRLTGRSNYGYTF
-	TRBV24-1	TRBJ2-3	few	TGTGCCACCAGCCTCGGGGGGCCCGATACGCAGTATTTT	CATSLGGPDTQYF
-	TRBV4-3	TRBJ1-2	-	TGCGCCAGCAGCAGTAATGCAGGACGTCGAAGGACCTATGGCTACACCTTC	CASSSNAGRRRTYGYTF
TRBD2	TRBV19	TRBJ2-1	-	TGTGCCAGTAGTGTATTCGGCGGGGGGGCCTTAAATGAGCAGTTCTTC	CASSVFGGGALNEQFF
-	TRBV27	TRBJ2-7	many	TGTGCCAGCAGAGCCGGGACCTACGAGCAGTACTTC	CASRAGTYEQYF
TRBD1	TRBV18	TRBJ2-3	-	TGTGCCAGCTCACCAGGACAGGGGCCAGATACGCAGTATTTT	CASSPGQGPDTQYF
-	TRBV11-1	TRBJ1-2	many	TGTGCCAGCAGCGACCCTCTTAAGGCTGGAAAGACCTATGGCTACACCTTC	CASSDPLKAGKTYGYTF
-	TRBV2	TRBJ2-1	many	TGTGCCAGCAGGCTGATGGTTGATGAGCAGTTCTTC	CASRLMVDEQFF
-	TRBV6-1	TRBJ1-2	many	TGTGCCAGCAGTGCATGGTGCTCTATGCGAAAGACCTATGGCTACACCTTC	CASSAWCSMRKTYGYTF
-	TRBV7-2	TRBJ1-2	many	TGTGCCAGCAGCAAATCTGCCAGAGACGGAAAGACCTATGGCTACACCTTC	CASSKSARDGKTYGYTF
-	TRBV19	TRBJ1-3	many	TGTGCCAGTAGTATAAACCCGGCTGGAAACACCATATATTTT	CASSINPAGNTIYF
-	TRBV6-1	TRBJ1-2	many	TGTGCCAGCAGTCAGTTAGGGGAATGTAGAAAGACCTATGGCTACACCTTC	CASSQLGECRKTYGYTF
TRBD1	TRBV12-3/TRBV12-4	TRBJ1-3	many	TGTGCCAGCAAACCCCCCGGACAGGGTGGAGGGAACACCATATATTTT	CASKPPGQGGGNTIYF
-	TRBV29-1	TRBJ2-5	few	TGCAGCGTTGACTCCTTAGAGACCCAGTACTTC	CSVDSLETQYF
-	TRBV3-1	TRBJ1-2	many	TGTGCCAGCAGCAGCTTGTACACCCTTCGAAAGACCTATGGCTACACCTTC	CASSSLYTLRKTYGYTF
-	TRBV20-1	TRBJ2-2	many	TGCAGTGCTAGTGGGACGGAGGGGGGCGGGACCGGGGAGCTGTTTTTT	CSASGTEGGGTGELFF
TRBD2	TRBV7-2	TRBJ2-1	few	TGTGCCAGCAGCTTATTCTCAGGACTAGCGGACAATGAGCAGTTCTTC	CASSLFSGLADNEQFF
-	TRBV28	TRBJ2-1	few	TGTGCCAGCAGCAGGCCCCGGGGCGGCGAGCAGTTCTTC	CASSRPRGGEQFF
-	TRBV7-9	TRBJ1-1	many	TGTGCCAGCAGCTTAGGTTCGGGGGAGGTAGACACTGAAGCTTTCTTT	CASSLGSGEVDTEAFF
TRBD2	TRBV6-5	TRBJ2-3	-	TGTGCCGGCAGCCACTCGGGACTAGAGTTAAATACGCAGTATTTT	CAGSHSGLELNTQYF
-	TRBV4-3	TRBJ1-2	many	TGCGCCAGCAGCCAAGATCGGACAGCAAACTATGGCTACACCTTC	CASSQDRTANYGYTF
-	TRBV5-5	TRBJ2-7	many	TGTGCCAGCAGCTTGGTCGCCAGACACGAGCAGTACTTC	CASSLVARHEQYF
-	TRBV20-1	TRBJ1-3	many	TGCAGTGCTAGTCAATTCCGATCAGGGATTTCTGGAAACACCATATATTTT	CSASQFRSGISGNTIYF
TRBD1	TRBV6-5	TRBJ1-2	many	TGTGCCAGCAAGAAGGGACAGGGACCTGGCTACACCTTC	CASKKGQGPGYTF
-	TRBV20-1	TRBJ2-1	-	TGCAGTGGAGAGGTTTTAGCGGACTACAATGAGCAGTTCTTC	CSGEVLADYNEQFF
-	TRBV7-2	TRBJ1-2	few	TGTGCCAGCAGCTCGACACAGGGTTCTTTTGGCTACACCTTC	CASSSTQGSFGYTF
-	TRBV29-1	TRBJ1-5	many	TGCAGCGTTGTGGAGCAGTACAATCAGCCCCAGCATTTT	CSVVEQYNQPQHF
-	TRBV12-5	TRBJ1-2	many	TGTGCTAGTGGTGCTCCAACTTTGCAGGGAAAGACCTATGGCTACACCTTC	CASGAPTLQGKTYGYTF
TRBD2	TRBV20-1	TRBJ2-1	few	TGCAGTGCTTACGGGACTACTACCAATGAGCAGTTCTTC	CSAYGTTTNEQFF
-	TRBV7-2	TRBJ2-3	few	TGTGCCAGCAGCACTTACACAGATACGCAGTATTTT	CASSTYTDTQYF
TRBD1	TRBV5-4	TRBJ2-7	many	TGTGCCAGCAGCTACCGGACAGGGAGCTACGAGCAGTACTTC	CASSYRTGSYEQYF
-	TRBV21-1	TRBJ2-3	many	TGTGCCAGCAGTCCTGAAGTAGCTACAGTCATGCAAGATACGCAGTATTTT	CASSPEVATVMQDTQYF
-	TRBV6-2/TRBV6-3	TRBJ1-2	many	TGTGCCACCAGTTGGACTGACGGCTATGGCTACACCTTC	CATSWTDGYGYTF
-	TRBV7-9	TRBJ2-7	-	TGTGCATCGACTCGAGGAGTCCTCGAGCGGTACTTC	CASTRGVLERYF
-	TRBV12-3/TRBV12-4	TRBJ1-4	many	TGTGCCAGCAGATACGGGGGTGAAAAACTGTTTTTT	CASRYGGEKLFF
-	TRBV16	TRBJ1-2	many	TGTGCCAGCAGCGGAATGTTGGTCGTTAGAAAGACCTATGGCTACACCTTC	CASSGMLVVRKTYGYTF
-	TRBV28	TRBJ1-4	many	TGTGCCAGCAGTCCATTCAGCCCAACTAATGAAAAACTGTTTTTT	CASSPFSPTNEKLFF
TRBD2	TRBV5-4	TRBJ2-7	many	TGTGCCAGCAGGCCGACTAGCGGCTCCTACGAGCAGTACTTC	CASRPTSGSYEQYF
TRBD2	TRBV2	TRBJ2-3	-	TGTGCCAGCGGTCGACTAGCGGGAGCCTCAGGTACGCAGTATTTT	CASGRLAGASGTQYF
TRBD1	TRBV20-1	TRBJ2-3	-	TGCAGTGCTAGGGACAGGGGGCTGACAGATACGCAGTATTTT	CSARDRGLTDTQYF
-	TRBV4-3	TRBJ1-2	once	TGCGCCAGCAGCGAGCGGCGAGGACGTCGAAGGACCTATGGCTACACCTTC	CASSERRGRRRTYGYTF
-	TRBV12-3/TRBV12-4	TRBJ2-1	many	TGTGCCAGCCGCTGGCCCGGAGGCGGATTTCACAATGAGCAGTTCTTC	CASRWPGGGFHNEQFF